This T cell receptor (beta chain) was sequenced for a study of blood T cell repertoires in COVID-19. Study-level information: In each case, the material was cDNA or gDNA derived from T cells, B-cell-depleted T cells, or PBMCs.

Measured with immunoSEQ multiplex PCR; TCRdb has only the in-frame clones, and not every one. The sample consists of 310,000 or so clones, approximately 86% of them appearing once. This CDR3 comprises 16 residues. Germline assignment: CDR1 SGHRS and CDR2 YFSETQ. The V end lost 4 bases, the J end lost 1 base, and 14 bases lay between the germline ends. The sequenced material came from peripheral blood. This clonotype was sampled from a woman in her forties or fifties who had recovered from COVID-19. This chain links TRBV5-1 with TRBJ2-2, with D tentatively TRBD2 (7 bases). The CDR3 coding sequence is TGCGCCAGCAGCCCCGGCGGGGGCGGGAACACCGGGGAGCTGTTTTTT. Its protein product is CASSPGGGGNTGELFF.